The clone carrying this T cell receptor beta chain has a handful of counts. From the 5' RACE reads, TCRdb called clonotypes with MiXCR, one entry per CDR3 protein. This table holds more than 1.5 million distinct CDR3 sequences, 32% found once. The data derive from a study of identical twins. Healthy Caucasians alone served as donors. Germline CDR1 ENHRY, CDR2 SYGVKD. V lost 2 bases, J lost 8 bases, and 12 bases lay in between. The CDR3 sequence is 13 residues long. The sequencing input was cord blood. This sequence was found in a newborn girl in good health. The chain combines TRBV10-3 with TRBJ1-1, with D unresolved. DNA for the CDR3: TGTGCCATCAGTGAGGCCGGGTTAGGGGAAGCTTTCTTT. Its protein product is CAISEAGLGEAFF.